These T cell receptor beta chains were read from a single sample in a study of cytomegalovirus exposure and HLA in healthy donors. TCRdb's copy holds only in-frame clones and misses some; the assay was immunoSEQ multiplex PCR. The sample lists roughly 100,000 clones, about three quarters seen once, with more than 4.5% in the top ten. Input material: PBMCs. The receptors come from a female donor in good health and CMV-seropositive. Each CDR3 is given with its conserved first and last residue. A D gene is named only where the DNA matches it firmly. For some rows the clone size is stated as once, few or many, or as a class when expanded; others skip it.

size	V	J	D	DNA	CDR3
.	TRBV18	TRBJ2-5	.	TGTGCCAGCTCACCTGTTACGAGGGAGACCCAGTACTTC	CASSPVTRETQYF
once	TRBV4-1	TRBJ1-2	TRBD1	TGCGCCAGCAGCCATTATCCAGACAGGGTGGACTATGGCTACACCTTC	CASSHYPDRVDYGYTF
.	TRBV5-1	TRBJ2-2	TRBD1	TGCGCCAGCAGCCAAAGACCCACAGGGGGCGACACCGGGGAGCTGTTTTTT	CASSQRPTGGDTGELFF
.	TRBV7-9	TRBJ2-5	TRBD2	TGTGCCAGCAGCCCGCTAGCGGGAGTGGGGGAGACCCAGTACTTC	CASSPLAGVGETQYF
.	TRBV18	TRBJ1-5	.	TGTGCCAGCTCACCACCGGGTGGGGAGGTGATGCCCCAGCATTTT	CASSPPGGEVMPQHF
.	TRBV9	TRBJ2-5	.	TGTGCCAGCAGCCCTGGACTGGGGGAGACCCAGTACTTC	CASSPGLGETQYF
.	TRBV5-1	TRBJ2-7	.	TGCGCCAGCAGCCAGGGCAGCACCCTCTACGAGCAGTACTTC	CASSQGSTLYEQYF
.	TRBV10-3	TRBJ1-5	.	TGTGCCATCAGTTTAGCAGGGATTGGCAATCAGCCCCAGCATTTT	CAISLAGIGNQPQHF
once	TRBV6-1	TRBJ1-6	TRBD1	TGTGCCAGCAGCGTGACAGGGGTCTATAATTCACCCCTCCACTTT	CASSVTGVYNSPLHF
.	TRBV5-1	TRBJ2-7	TRBD1	TGCGCCAGCAGCATGTTACAGGGGGCTTACGAGCAGTACTTC	CASSMLQGAYEQYF
once	TRBV28	TRBJ1-4	.	TGTGCCAGCAGTTTATACAGTCATGAAAAACTGTTTTTT	CASSLYSHEKLFF
.	TRBV7-2	TRBJ1-5	.	TGTGCCAGCAGCTTAGAGTTTCGGCAGGGCGGTCAGCCCCAGCATTTT	CASSLEFRQGGQPQHF
.	TRBV4-1	TRBJ2-4	TRBD1	TGCGCCAGCAGCCAAAGGCAGGGGGAAGGCAAAAACATTCAGTACTTC	CASSQRQGEGKNIQYF
few	TRBV2	TRBJ1-2	TRBD1	TGTGCCAGCAGTGGAGACAGGGGGGACTATGGCTACACCTTC	CASSGDRGDYGYTF
.	TRBV27	TRBJ1-2	.	TGTGCCAGCTCACTCGGCCAGGGTGTGGGTGGCTACACCTTC	CASSLGQGVGGYTF
.	TRBV19	TRBJ2-7	.	TGTGCCAGTAGTACCCTGGGGGGGCTCTACGAGCAGTACTTC	CASSTLGGLYEQYF
.	TRBV5-1	TRBJ2-3	.	TGCGCCAGCAGTAGGGACAGGGTTCTAGCGGGGACTAGCACAGATACGCAGTATTTT	CASSRDRVLAGTSTDTQYF
few	TRBV11-2	TRBJ2-7	TRBD1	TGTGCCAGCAGCCTCTTACGGACAGGGGGCACCTACGAGCAGTACTTC	CASSLLRTGGTYEQYF
.	TRBV28	TRBJ1-4	.	TGTGCCGTGATGGGGGGATCGGTGACTAATGAAAAACTGTTTTTT	CAVMGGSVTNEKLFF
.	TRBV7-9	TRBJ2-3	.	TGTGCCAGCAGCTCCCAGGGGGGCCCAGATACGCAGTATTTT	CASSSQGGPDTQYF
.	TRBV15	TRBJ2-1	.	TGTGCCACCAGCAGCCGTCGGGACTCCGGAGACCACAATGAGCAGTTCTTC	CATSSRRDSGDHNEQFF
.	TRBV6-5	TRBJ1-6	.	TGTGTCAGCAGTTACTCAATGGGGGGAAATTCACCCCTCCACTTT	CVSSYSMGGNSPLHF
few	TRBV5-1	TRBJ1-1	.	TGCGCCAGCAGCTCGACACCGAACACTGAAGCTTTCTTT	CASSSTPNTEAFF
few	TRBV6-5	TRBJ2-7	.	TGTGCCAGCAGCCAGGGCCTGAGGTCCTACGAGCAGTACTTC	CASSQGLRSYEQYF
.	TRBV4-2	TRBJ2-5	TRBD1	TGTGCCAGCAGCCGGGGTGATGGGACAGGGGGCCAAGAGACCCAGTACTTC	CASSRGDGTGGQETQYF
.	TRBV15	TRBJ2-1	TRBD1	TGTGCCACCAGCAGAAAACAGGGGAATGAGCAGTTCTTC	CATSRKQGNEQFF
.	TRBV18	TRBJ2-7	TRBD1	TGTGCCAGCTCACCAAGGACAGGAACTAACTACGAGCAGTACTTC	CASSPRTGTNYEQYF
.	TRBV27	TRBJ1-3	.	TGTGCCAGCAGATCGGGGGGGGCGCTTGGAAACACCATATATTTT	CASRSGGALGNTIYF
.	TRBV2	TRBJ2-5	TRBD2	TGTGCCACCAATAGCGGGAGGCCGGAGACCCAGTACTTC	CATNSGRPETQYF
.	TRBV28	TRBJ2-7	.	TGTGCCAGCAGTCTCTCGGGGGAGCAGTACTTC	CASSLSGEQYF
.	TRBV2	TRBJ2-7	TRBD1	TGTGCCAGCAGGCCAACAGGGGTCGAGCAGTACTTC	CASRPTGVEQYF
.	TRBV9	TRBJ2-3	.	TGTGCCAGCAACCGGAGAGTCACAGATACGCAGTATTTT	CASNRRVTDTQYF
.	TRBV6-1	TRBJ2-7	.	TGTGCCAGCGCGGGACCTAACGGCGAGCAGTACTTC	CASAGPNGEQYF
.	TRBV7-2	TRBJ2-7	.	TGTGCCAGCAGGCTGACAGAAATGACGTACGAGCAGTACTTC	CASRLTEMTYEQYF
.	TRBV11-2	TRBJ1-1	.	TGTGCCAGCCCAGAACTAGGGAGGGGACTGGCAAGGACTGAAGCTTTCTTT	CASPELGRGLARTEAFF
.	TRBV30	TRBJ1-5	.	TGTGCCTGGAGTCGGACTGACAATCAGCCCCAGCATTTT	CAWSRTDNQPQHF
.	TRBV11-1	TRBJ2-2	.	TGTGCCAGCAGCTTGGTAGCGGCCTCCTCCGGGGAGCTGTTTTTT	CASSLVAASSGELFF
.	TRBV6-5	TRBJ1-2	.	TGTGCCAGCAGTTACGAACGGACAGCTAACTATGGCTACACCTTC	CASSYERTANYGYTF
.	TRBV27	TRBJ2-2	TRBD2	TGTGCCAGCAGTGGGACCATAATCGGACTAGCGGGAGGGCCTTCCACCGGGGAGCTGTTTTTT	CASSGTIIGLAGGPSTGELFF
.	TRBV7-9	TRBJ2-7	.	TGTGCCAGCAGCTTAGACGGGCTAGCAGCCTACGAGCAGTACTTC	CASSLDGLAAYEQYF
.	TRBV5-1	TRBJ1-1	.	TGCGCCAGCAGCGCTCAGGGGCTTATGAACACTGAAGCTTTCTTT	CASSAQGLMNTEAFF
.	TRBV6-1	TRBJ1-1	TRBD1	TGTGCCAGCAGTGCGGGCTCGACAGGGATGGTGAACACTGAAGCTTTCTTT	CASSAGSTGMVNTEAFF
few	TRBV19	TRBJ1-2	TRBD1	TGTGCCAGTAGCTGGAAGGGACAGGCAGCTAACTATGGCTACACCTTC	CASSWKGQAANYGYTF
.	TRBV4-2	TRBJ2-1	TRBD2	TGTGCCAGCAGCCAAGATCACGAGCGGGGGATCTACAATGAGCAGTTCTTC	CASSQDHERGIYNEQFF
.	TRBV27	TRBJ1-5	TRBD1	TGTGCCAGCAGTTTAGGGACAGGGAGCAATCAGCCCCAGCATTTT	CASSLGTGSNQPQHF
.	TRBV28	TRBJ1-2	TRBD1	TGTGCCCTTCAGGACAGGGTAGATGGCTACACCTTC	CALQDRVDGYTF
.	TRBV5-6	TRBJ1-2	.	TGTGCCAGCAGCTTGTTTCCAGAGGGCAACTATGGCTACACCTTC	CASSLFPEGNYGYTF
.	TRBV6-5	TRBJ1-2	TRBD1	TGTGCCAGCAGTTACTCACATGCGACAGGGTATGGCTACACCTTC	CASSYSHATGYGYTF
.	TRBV27	TRBJ2-3	.	TGTGCCAGCATCCGTCGGGGAACAGATACGCAGTATTTT	CASIRRGTDTQYF
.	TRBV7-6	TRBJ2-2	TRBD2	TGTGCCAGCAGCTTGGTAGCGGGGGGCTCGTTGTCCGGGGAGCTGTTTTTT	CASSLVAGGSLSGELFF
once	TRBV12-5	TRBJ2-3	.	TGTGCTAGTGCCCTCAGCGGGTCTAGCACAGATACGCAGTATTTT	CASALSGSSTDTQYF